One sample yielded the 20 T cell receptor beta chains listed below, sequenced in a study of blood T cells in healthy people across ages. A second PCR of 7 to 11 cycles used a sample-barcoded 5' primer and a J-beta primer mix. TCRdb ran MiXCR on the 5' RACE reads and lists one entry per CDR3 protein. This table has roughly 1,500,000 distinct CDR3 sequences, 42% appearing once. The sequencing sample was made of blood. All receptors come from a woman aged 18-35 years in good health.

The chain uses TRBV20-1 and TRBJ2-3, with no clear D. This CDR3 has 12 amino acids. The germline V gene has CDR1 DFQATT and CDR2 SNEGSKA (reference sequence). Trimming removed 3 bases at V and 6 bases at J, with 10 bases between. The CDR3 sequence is CSARSRPDTQYF. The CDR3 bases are TGCAGTGCTAGGAGCAGGCCGGATACGCAGTATTTT.

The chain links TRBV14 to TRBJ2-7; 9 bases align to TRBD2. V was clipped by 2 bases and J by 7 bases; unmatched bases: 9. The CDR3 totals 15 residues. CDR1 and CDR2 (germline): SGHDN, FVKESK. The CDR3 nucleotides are TGTGCCAGCAGCCAACAAGCGGGGGGCTGGAATGAGCAGTACTTC. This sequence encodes CASSQQAGGWNEQYF.

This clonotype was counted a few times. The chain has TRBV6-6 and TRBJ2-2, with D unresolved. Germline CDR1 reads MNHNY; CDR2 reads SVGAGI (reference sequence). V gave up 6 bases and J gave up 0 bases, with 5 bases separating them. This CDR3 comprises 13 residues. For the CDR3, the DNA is TGTGCCAGCAGGGGAACGAACACCGGGGAGCTGTTTTTT. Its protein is CASRGTNTGELFF.

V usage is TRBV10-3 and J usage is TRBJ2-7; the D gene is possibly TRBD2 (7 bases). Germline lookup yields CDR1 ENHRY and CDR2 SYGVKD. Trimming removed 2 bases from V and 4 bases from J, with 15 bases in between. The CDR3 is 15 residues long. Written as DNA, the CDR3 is TGTGCCATCAGTGAGCCCGGCGGGGGCCAATACGAGCAGTACTTC. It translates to CAISEPGGGQYEQYF.

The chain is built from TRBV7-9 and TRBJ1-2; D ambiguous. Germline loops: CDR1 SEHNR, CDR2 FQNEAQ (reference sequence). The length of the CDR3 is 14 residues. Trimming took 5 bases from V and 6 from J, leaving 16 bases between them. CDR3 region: CASSPRGVRDGYTF. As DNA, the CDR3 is TGTGCCAGCAGCCCCCGGGGAGTGCGAGATGGCTACACCTTC.

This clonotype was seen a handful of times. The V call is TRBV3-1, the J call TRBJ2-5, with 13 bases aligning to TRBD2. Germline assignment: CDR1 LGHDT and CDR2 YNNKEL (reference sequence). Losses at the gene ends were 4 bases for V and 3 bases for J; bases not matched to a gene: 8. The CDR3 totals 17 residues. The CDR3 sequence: CASSRLAGGRDEETQYF. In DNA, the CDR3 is TGTGCCAGCAGCCGACTAGCGGGAGGCCGGGACGAAGAGACCCAGTACTTC.

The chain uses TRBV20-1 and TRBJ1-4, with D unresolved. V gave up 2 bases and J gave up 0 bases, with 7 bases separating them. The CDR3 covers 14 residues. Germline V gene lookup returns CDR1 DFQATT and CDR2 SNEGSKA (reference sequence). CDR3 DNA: TGCAGTGCTAGATCGATATCAACTAATGAAAAACTGTTTTTT. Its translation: CSARSISTNEKLFF.

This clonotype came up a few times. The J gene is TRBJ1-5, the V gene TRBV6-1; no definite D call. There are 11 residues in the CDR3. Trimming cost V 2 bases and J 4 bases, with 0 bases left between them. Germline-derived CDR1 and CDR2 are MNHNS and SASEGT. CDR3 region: CASSENQPQHF. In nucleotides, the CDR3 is TGTGCCAGCAGTGAAAATCAGCCCCAGCATTTT.

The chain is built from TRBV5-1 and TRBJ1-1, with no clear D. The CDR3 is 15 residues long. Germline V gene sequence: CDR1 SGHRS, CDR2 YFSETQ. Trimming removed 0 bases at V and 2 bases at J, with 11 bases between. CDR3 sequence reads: CASSLANRANTEAFF. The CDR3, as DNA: TGCGCCAGCAGCTTGGCCAACCGGGCCAACACTGAAGCTTTCTTT.

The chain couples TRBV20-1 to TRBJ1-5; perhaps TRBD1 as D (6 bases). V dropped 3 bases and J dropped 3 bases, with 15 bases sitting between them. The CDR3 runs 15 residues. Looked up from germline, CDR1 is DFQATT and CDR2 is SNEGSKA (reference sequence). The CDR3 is CSARPAGADNQPQHF. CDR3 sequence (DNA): TGCAGTGCTAGGCCGGCAGGGGCCGACAATCAGCCCCAGCATTTT.

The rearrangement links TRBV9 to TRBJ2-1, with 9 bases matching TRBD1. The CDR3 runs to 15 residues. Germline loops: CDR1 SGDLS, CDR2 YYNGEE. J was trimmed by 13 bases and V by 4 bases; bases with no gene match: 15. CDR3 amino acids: CASSLYGTGQETQFF. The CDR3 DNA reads TGTGCCAGCAGCCTCTATGGGACAGGGCAAGAGACCCAGTTCTTC.

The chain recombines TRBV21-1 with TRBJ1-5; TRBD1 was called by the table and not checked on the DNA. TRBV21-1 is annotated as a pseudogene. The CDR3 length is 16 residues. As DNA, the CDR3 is TGTGCCAGCAGCATCCGGGACAGGCCACGAAATCAGCCCCAGCATTTT. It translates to CASSIRDRPRNQPQHF.

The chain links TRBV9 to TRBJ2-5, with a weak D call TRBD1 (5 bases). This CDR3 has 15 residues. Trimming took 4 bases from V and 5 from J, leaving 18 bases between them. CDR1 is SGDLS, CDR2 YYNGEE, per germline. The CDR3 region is CASSLHDSNWETQYF. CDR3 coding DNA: TGTGCCAGCAGCCTTCACGACAGTAACTGGGAGACCCAGTACTTC. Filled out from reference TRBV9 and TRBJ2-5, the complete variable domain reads DSGVTQTPKHLITATGQRVTLRCSPRSGDLSVYWYQQSLDQGLQFLIQYYNGEERAKGNILERFSAQQFPDLHSELNLSSLELGDSALYFCASSLHDSNWETQYFGPGTRLLVL.

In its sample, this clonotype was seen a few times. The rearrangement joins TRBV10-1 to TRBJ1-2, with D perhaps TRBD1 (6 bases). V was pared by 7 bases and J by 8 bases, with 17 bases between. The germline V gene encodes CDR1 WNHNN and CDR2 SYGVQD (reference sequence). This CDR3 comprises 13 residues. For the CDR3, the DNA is TGCGCCAGCACCCCCGGCAGGGGCGAAGGCTACACCTTC. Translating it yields CASTPGRGEGYTF.

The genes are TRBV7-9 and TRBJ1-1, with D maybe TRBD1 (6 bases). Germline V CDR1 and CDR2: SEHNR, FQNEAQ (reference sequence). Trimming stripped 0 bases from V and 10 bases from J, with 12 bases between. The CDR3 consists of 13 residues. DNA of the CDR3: TGTGCCAGCAGCTTAGCAGGAGGGGGAGGAGCTTTCTTT. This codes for CASSLAGGGGAFF.

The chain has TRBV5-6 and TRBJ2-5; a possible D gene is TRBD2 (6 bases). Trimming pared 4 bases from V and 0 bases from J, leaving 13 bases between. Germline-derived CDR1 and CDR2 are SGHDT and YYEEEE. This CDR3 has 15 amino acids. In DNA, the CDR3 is TGTGCCAGCAGCCCGGACTACACGTACCAAGAGACCCAGTACTTC. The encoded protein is CASSPDYTYQETQYF. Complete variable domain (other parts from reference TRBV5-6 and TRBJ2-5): DAGVTQSPTHLIKTRGQQVTLRCSPKSGHDTVSWYQQALGQGPQFIFQYYEEEERQRGNFPDRFSGHQFPNYSSELNVNALLLGDSALYLCASSPDYTYQETQYFGPGTRLLVL.

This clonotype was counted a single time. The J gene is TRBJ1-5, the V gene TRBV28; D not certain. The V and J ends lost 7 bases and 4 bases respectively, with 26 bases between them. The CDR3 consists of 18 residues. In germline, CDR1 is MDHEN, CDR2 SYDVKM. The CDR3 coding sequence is TGTGCCAGCAATCGGGTGTCGGGAAGAGGACGGTCGAATCAGCCCCAGCATTTT. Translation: CASNRVSGRGRSNQPQHF.

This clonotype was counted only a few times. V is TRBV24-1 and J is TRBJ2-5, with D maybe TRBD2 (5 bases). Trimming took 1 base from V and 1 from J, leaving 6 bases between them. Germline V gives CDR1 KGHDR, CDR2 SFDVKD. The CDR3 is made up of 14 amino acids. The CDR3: CATSDFGVQETQYF. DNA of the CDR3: TGTGCCACCAGTGATTTCGGGGTCCAAGAGACCCAGTACTTC.

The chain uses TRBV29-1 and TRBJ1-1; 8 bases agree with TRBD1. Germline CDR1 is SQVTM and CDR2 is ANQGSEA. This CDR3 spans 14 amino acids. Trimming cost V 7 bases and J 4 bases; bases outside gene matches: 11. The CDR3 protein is CSAGGQGARTEAFF. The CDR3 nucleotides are TGCAGCGCAGGGGGGCAGGGGGCGCGCACTGAAGCTTTCTTT.

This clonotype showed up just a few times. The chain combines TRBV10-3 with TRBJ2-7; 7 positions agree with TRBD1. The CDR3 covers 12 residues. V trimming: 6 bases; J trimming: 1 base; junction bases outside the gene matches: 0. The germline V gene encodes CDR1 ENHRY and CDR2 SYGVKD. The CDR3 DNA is TGTGCCATCAGGGGACAGTCCTACGAGCAGTACTTC. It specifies CAIRGQSYEQYF.